This entry is about one TCR beta chain. The germline V gene has CDR1 MNHEY and CDR2 SMNVEV (reference sequence). The CDR3 has 14 amino acids. Trimming cost V 8 bases and J 2 bases, with 15 bases left between them. These data originate in a study of blood T cell repertoires in COVID-19. The overall study: COVID-19 samples, acute and convalescent, were from the United States, Italy and Spain.

Only in-frame clones appear in the TCRdb table, and some are missing; sequencing was by immunoSEQ multiplex PCR. The sample includes 150,000 to 250,000 clones, approximately 84% of them seen just once. The sample comprised peripheral blood. The V and J genes are TRBV27 and TRBJ1-1; maybe TRBD1 (6 bases). The receptor's source is a human donor with acute or convalescent COVID-19. The donor label of this sample is uncertain. The CDR3 reads CASRTAGDNTEAFF. The CDR3 nucleotides are TGTGCCAGCCGTACAGCAGGGGACAACACTGAAGCTTTCTTT.